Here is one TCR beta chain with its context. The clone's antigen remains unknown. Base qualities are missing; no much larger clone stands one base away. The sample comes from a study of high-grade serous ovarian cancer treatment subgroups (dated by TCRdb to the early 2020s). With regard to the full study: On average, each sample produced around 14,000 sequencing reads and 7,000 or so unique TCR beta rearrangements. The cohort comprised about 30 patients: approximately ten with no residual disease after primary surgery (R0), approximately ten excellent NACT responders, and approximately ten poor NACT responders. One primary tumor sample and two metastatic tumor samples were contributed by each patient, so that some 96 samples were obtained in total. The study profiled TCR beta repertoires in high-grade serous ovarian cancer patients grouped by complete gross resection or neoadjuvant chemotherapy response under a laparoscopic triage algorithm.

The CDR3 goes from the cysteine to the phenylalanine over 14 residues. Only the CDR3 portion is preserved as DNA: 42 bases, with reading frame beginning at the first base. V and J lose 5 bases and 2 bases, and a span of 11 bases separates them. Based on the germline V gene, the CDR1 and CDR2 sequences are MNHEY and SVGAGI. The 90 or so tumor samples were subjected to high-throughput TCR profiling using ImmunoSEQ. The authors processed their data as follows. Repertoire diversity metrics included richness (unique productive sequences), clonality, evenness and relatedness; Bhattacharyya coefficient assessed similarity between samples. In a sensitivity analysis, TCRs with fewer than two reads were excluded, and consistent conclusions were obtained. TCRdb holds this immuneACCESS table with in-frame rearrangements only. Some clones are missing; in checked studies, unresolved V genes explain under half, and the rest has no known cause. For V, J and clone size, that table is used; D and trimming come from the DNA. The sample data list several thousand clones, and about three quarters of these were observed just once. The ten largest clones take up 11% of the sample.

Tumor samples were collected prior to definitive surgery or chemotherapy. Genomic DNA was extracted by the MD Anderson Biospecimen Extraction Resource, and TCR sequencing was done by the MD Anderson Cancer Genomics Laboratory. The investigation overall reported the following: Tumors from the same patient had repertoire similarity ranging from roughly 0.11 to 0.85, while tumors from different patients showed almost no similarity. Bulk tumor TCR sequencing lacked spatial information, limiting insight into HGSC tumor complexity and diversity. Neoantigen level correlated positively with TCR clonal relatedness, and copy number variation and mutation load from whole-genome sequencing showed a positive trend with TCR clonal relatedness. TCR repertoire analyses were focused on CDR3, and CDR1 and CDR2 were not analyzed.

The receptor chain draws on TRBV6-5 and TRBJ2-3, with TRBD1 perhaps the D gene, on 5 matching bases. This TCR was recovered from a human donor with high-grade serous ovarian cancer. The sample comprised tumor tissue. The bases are TGTGCCAGCAGTCAGCGACAGACCACAGATACGCAGTATTTT. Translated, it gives CASSQRQTTDTQYF.